The T cell receptor (beta chain) described here comes from a study of blood T cell repertoires in COVID-19. Study at large: Samples of COVID-19 (acute and convalescent) were obtained from the United States, Italy and Spain. From T cells, B-cell-depleted T cells, or PBMCs came the material, which was cDNA or gDNA.

CDR1 WSHSY and CDR2 SAAADI come from the germline V gene. The CDR3 consists of 14 residues. With 6 bases clipped from V and 4 bases from J, the junction kept 9 bases outside the gene matches. Adults between roughly 18 and 90 years of age took part from approximately 24 US areas. Cohort 3 recovered donors had two negative PCRs, clearance, or symptom resolution. The assay was immunoSEQ multiplex PCR, and TCRdb's table has in-frame clones only and misses some. Among 250,000 to 350,000 clones, roughly nine tenths were seen once, and the ten largest hold about a fifth. The sequence derives from a woman in her 30s who had recovered from COVID-19. This chain joins TRBV10-2 and TRBJ2-7; TRBD1 matches 7 bases. Source material: PBMCs or T cells enriched from blood (not recorded which). The CDR3 DNA reads as TGCGCCAGCAGGGTGACAGGGTTCCGTTACGAGCAGTACTTC. Translating gives CASRVTGFRYEQYF.